This T cell receptor (beta chain) was obtained from a study of human T cells and chemical hapten exposure. CDR1 and CDR2 (germline): MDHEN, SYDVKM. The CDR3 has 14 amino acids. V was clipped by 5 bases and J by 6 bases, with 16 bases between them. This clonotype has a count of ten or more. This sample's time point: patch test 1, 2 weeks after DPC sensitization. Treatment meaning: therapeutic diphenylcyclopropenone sensitization with weekly scalp DPC. A single record per CDR3 protein comes from TCRdb applying MiXCR to the RACE reads. The table lists 150,000 or so distinct CDR3 sequences, roughly 15% of them singletons.

Sequencing used whole blood, obtained in connection with sensitization to the hapten diphenylcyclopropenone (DPC). The rearrangement uses TRBV28 and TRBJ1-2, with D possibly matching TRBD1 (6 bases). The receptor's source is a woman in her twenties or thirties with alopecia areata. Some clones in this sample may be carry-over from other donors' samples. CDR3 amino acids: CASSLQDSPHGYTF. As DNA, the CDR3 is TGTGCCAGCAGTCTCCAGGACAGCCCGCATGGCTACACCTTC.